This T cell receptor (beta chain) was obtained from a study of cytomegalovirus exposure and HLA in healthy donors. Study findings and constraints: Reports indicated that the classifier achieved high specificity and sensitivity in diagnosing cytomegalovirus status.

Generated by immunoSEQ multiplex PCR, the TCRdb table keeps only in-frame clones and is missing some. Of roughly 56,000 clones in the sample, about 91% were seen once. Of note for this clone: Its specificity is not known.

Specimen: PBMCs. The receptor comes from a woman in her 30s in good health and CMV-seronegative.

The CDR3 DNA is TGTGCCAGCAGTGGCTCAGGGGTAAACACTGAAGCTTTCTTT. The encoded protein is CASSGSGVNTEAFF. The V and J genes are TRBV25-1 and TRBJ1-1; D perhaps matches TRBD1 (6 bases). The CDR3 sequence is 14 residues long. Trimming removed 4 bases from V and 2 bases from J, with 11 bases in between. Germline-derived CDR1 and CDR2 are MGHDK and SYGVNS.